This entry describes one T cell receptor (beta chain). The CDR3 spans 14 residues. Trimming stripped 3 bases from V and 5 bases from J, with 15 bases between. Germline assignment: CDR1 SGHDT and CDR2 YYEEEE. This sample was included in a study of blood T cell repertoires in COVID-19. Turning to the study itself: PBMCs, B-cell-depleted T cells, or T cells were the source of the cDNA or gDNA that made up the material.

Produced via immunoSEQ multiplex PCR; TCRdb's table is partial and in-frame only. The sample contains roughly 75,000 clones, roughly nine tenths of which appear only once. This chain links TRBV5-6 with TRBJ2-7; D might be TRBD1 (7 bases). The receptor was derived from an elderly man in a cohort sampled during active COVID-19. Sequencing used peripheral blood. The chain's CDR3 is CASSWGDRSDEQYF. The CDR3 DNA reads as TGTGCCAGCAGCTGGGGGGACAGAAGCGACGAGCAGTACTTC.